Presented here are 26 T cell receptor beta chains from one specimen sequenced in a study of blood T cell repertoires in COVID-19. Here immunoSEQ multiplex PCR was the method, and the copy in TCRdb shows in-frame clones only, minus some. The table has around 170,000 clones, 80% to 90% seen once. Sequencing was performed on peripheral blood. Receptor source: a man in his fifties or sixties with acute or convalescent COVID-19.

The chain links TRBV9 to TRBJ1-6; 8 positions match TRBD1. Germline V gene data show CDR1 as SGDLS and CDR2 as YYNGEE. This CDR3 region has 13 residues. The junction had 3 bases not matched to a gene; V was cut back by 3 bases and J by 10 bases. The CDR3 DNA is TGTGCCAGCAGCGCGACAGGGGTCTCACCCCTCCACTTT. Translation: CASSATGVSPLHF.

The count of this clone is one. The chain joins TRBV5-4 to TRBJ2-2; TRBD2 might be the D (6 bases). In germline, CDR1 is SGHNT, CDR2 YYREEE (reference sequence). The CDR3 consists of 14 residues. Trimming shortened V by 4 bases and J by 5 bases, and 12 bases separated the two germline ends. DNA for the CDR3: TGTGCCAGCAGCCCCAGGGAGGTGACCGGGGAGCTGTTTTTT. Translation: CASSPREVTGELFF.

The chain is built from TRBV19 and TRBJ1-3; TRBD1 matches 7 bases. In germline, CDR1 is LNHDA, CDR2 SQIVND (reference sequence). This CDR3 is built from 14 residues. J lost 5 bases, V lost 6 bases, and 7 bases had no gene match. CDR3 residues: CASRMGQNRNTIYF. The CDR3 DNA reads as TGTGCCAGTAGGATGGGACAGAACAGAAACACCATATATTTT.

The J gene is TRBJ2-7, the V gene TRBV10-1; D ambiguous. The CDR3 spans 13 residues. The ends were cut back, 4 bases at V and 4 bases at J, with 11 bases in the middle. Germline CDR1 and CDR2: WNHNN and SYGVQD (reference sequence). DNA for the CDR3: TGCGCCAGCAGTGGCTCTGGCCGTTACGAGCAGTACTTC. It specifies CASSGSGRYEQYF.

This clone was found a few times. V is TRBV7-8 and J is TRBJ1-1, with 7 bases lining up with TRBD1. This CDR3 comprises 15 residues. The V segment lost 5 bases and the J segment 3 bases; nucleotides outside the gene matches: 9. Germline V gene data show CDR1 as SGHVS and CDR2 as FQNEAQ. As DNA, the CDR3 is TGTGCCAGCAGCACACCGACAGGGAGACACACTGAAGCTTTCTTT. This sequence encodes CASSTPTGRHTEAFF.

The CDR3 DNA reads TGTGCCAGCAGGGACAGGGCTGGAAACACCATATATTTT. Translating it yields CASRDRAGNTIYF. The chain carries TRBV6-5 and TRBJ1-3, with 8 nucleotides matching TRBD1. J was trimmed by 2 bases and V by 6 bases; bases with no gene match: 0. Germline V gene sequence: CDR1 MNHEY, CDR2 SVGAGI. The CDR3 has 13 residues.

V and J are TRBV7-2 and TRBJ2-3; 8 bases are shared with TRBD2. The CDR3 extends over 16 amino acids. Unmatched junction bases numbered 5, after V lost 3 bases and J lost 0 bases. CDR1 and CDR2 (germline): SGHTA, FQGNSA. CDR3 coding DNA: TGTGCCAGCAGCTTCCGGGGGGGCCAAAGCACAGATACGCAGTATTTT. This sequence encodes CASSFRGGQSTDTQYF.

Written as DNA, the CDR3 is TGTGCCATTAGGACAACGAACACTGAAGCTTTCTTT. Translated, it gives CAIRTTNTEAFF. V and J are TRBV10-3 and TRBJ1-1; tentative D call: TRBD1 (5 bases). V was pared by 9 bases and J by 1 base, with 9 bases between. The CDR3 spans 12 residues. CDR1 and CDR2 (germline): ENHRY, SYGVKD.

This rearrangement joins TRBV2 to TRBJ1-2, with 7 bases matching TRBD1. J lost 6 bases, V lost 6 bases, and 13 bases had no gene match. Germline V gives CDR1 SNHLY, CDR2 FYNNEI. This CDR3 region has 15 residues. CDR3 sequence: CASSLNRGISDGYTF. In nucleotides, the CDR3 is TGTGCCAGCAGCCTAAACAGGGGAATAAGCGATGGCTACACCTTC.

The J gene is TRBJ1-2, the V gene TRBV2; no firm D call. Trimming cost V 1 base and J 7 bases, with 10 bases left between them. The germline V gene has CDR1 SNHLY and CDR2 FYNNEI. The CDR3 spans 13 residues. CDR3 sequence: CASSEGAEGGYTF. DNA for the CDR3: TGTGCCAGCAGTGAAGGTGCTGAGGGTGGCTACACCTTC.

The V and J genes are TRBV5-1 and TRBJ1-5; perhaps TRBD1 as D (5 bases). In germline, CDR1 is SGHRS, CDR2 YFSETQ. Trimming took off 4 bases at V and 0 bases at J, with 11 bases between the two ends. The CDR3 covers 15 residues. CDR3 nucleotides: TGCGCCAGCAGCCCCGGGGGGAATAGCAATCAGCCCCAGCATTTT. It encodes CASSPGGNSNQPQHF. Full variable domain (outside the CDR3, taken from reference TRBV5-1 and TRBJ1-5): KAGVTQTPRYLIKTRGQQVTLSCSPISGHRSVSWYQQTPGQGLQFLFEYFSETQRNKGNFPGRFSGRQFSNSRSEMNVSTLELGDSALYLCASSPGGNSNQPQHFGDGTRLSIL.

Here the CDR3 reads CASSPFSGMAPYEQYF. The CDR3, as DNA: TGTGCCAGCAGTCCGTTTAGCGGGATGGCTCCCTACGAGCAGTACTTC. The rearrangement links TRBV27 to TRBJ2-7, with 8 positions matching TRBD2. This CDR3 has 16 amino acids. V trimming: 5 bases; J trimming: 2 bases; junction bases outside the gene matches: 11. CDR1 is MNHEY, CDR2 SMNVEV, per germline (reference sequence).

This chain links TRBV11-2 with TRBJ1-6, with 7 bases aligning to TRBD1. CDR3 size: 14 residues. The V gene's germline CDR1 is SGHAT and CDR2 FQNNGV. V shed 5 bases and J 6 bases; nucleotides not matched to a gene: 4. CDR3 in amino acids: CASSKWDSNSPLHF. For the CDR3, the DNA is TGTGCCAGCAGCAAATGGGACAGTAATTCACCCCTCCACTTT.

This sequence joins TRBV6-5 and TRBJ1-6; D is possibly TRBD1 (6 bases). The CDR3 covers 14 residues. Germline loops: CDR1 MNHEY, CDR2 SVGAGI. V lost 7 bases to trimming and J lost 10 bases, with 17 bases between them. The CDR3 is CASKGEGRGSPLHF. The DNA for the CDR3 is TGTGCCAGCAAGGGGGAGGGGAGAGGATCACCCCTCCACTTT.

In DNA, the CDR3 is TGTGCCAGCAGTCCCTATCGGCAAGAGACCCAGTACTTC. Amino acid sequence: CASSPYRQETQYF. This chain joins TRBV12-3 or TRBV12-4 and TRBJ2-5, with D uncertain. The CDR3 covers 13 residues. The V end lost 5 bases, the J end lost 2 bases, and 9 bases lay between the germline ends.

This chain links TRBV5-1 with TRBJ1-1; the D is unclear. Germline CDR1 and CDR2: SGHRS and YFSETQ. Trimming took off 0 bases at V and 1 base at J, with 10 bases between the two ends. This CDR3 contains 15 residues. CDR3 sequence: CASSLGPGRNTEAFF. In DNA, the CDR3 is TGCGCCAGCAGCTTGGGTCCAGGTCGGAACACTGAAGCTTTCTTT.

V is TRBV27 and J is TRBJ1-1; D unclear. The germline V gene encodes CDR1 MNHEY and CDR2 SMNVEV (reference sequence). V gave up 3 bases and J gave up 5 bases, with 13 bases separating them. The CDR3 spans 14 residues. The DNA for the CDR3 is TGTGCCAGCAGTTTCTCAACCGAGAGGACTGAAGCTTTCTTT. Translated, it gives CASSFSTERTEAFF.

The CDR3 coding sequence is TGCGCCAGCAGCTTGGGGGGACAAAGGAACTACGAGCAGTACTTC. It is translated as CASSLGGQRNYEQYF. The chain joins TRBV5-1 to TRBJ2-7; D perhaps matches TRBD1 (6 bases). V shed 0 bases and J shed 3 bases, with 13 bases lying between them. CDR1 and CDR2 from the germline V gene are SGHRS and YFSETQ. CDR3 length: 15 residues.

The chain has TRBV2 and TRBJ1-5; 7 positions agree with TRBD1. Trimming cost V 5 bases and J 7 bases; bases outside gene matches: 8. Germline CDR1 is SNHLY and CDR2 is FYNNEI. The CDR3 totals 14 residues. CDR3 amino acids: CASSPRQGWQPQHF. CDR3 nucleotide sequence: TGTGCCAGCAGTCCTAGACAGGGATGGCAGCCCCAGCATTTT.

Note on this clone: Other DNA sequences in the same sample also yield this CDR3. The V and J genes are TRBV27 and TRBJ2-3; D is unclear. V was trimmed by 6 bases and J by 1 base, leaving 5 bases between them. Germline V CDR1 and CDR2: MNHEY, SMNVEV (reference sequence). CDR3 length: 12 residues. CDR3 DNA: TGTGCCAGCAGGGGCGGCACAGATACGCAGTATTTT. Residues: CASRGGTDTQYF.

The chain combines TRBV15 with TRBJ1-3; the D is unclear. V gave up 0 bases and J gave up 4 bases, with 13 bases separating them. CDR1 is LNHNV, CDR2 YYDKDF, per germline (reference sequence). The CDR3 is 16 residues long. The DNA for the CDR3 is TGTGCCACCAGCAGAGATCGGTCTATCCGGGGAAACACCATATATTTT. Protein product: CATSRDRSIRGNTIYF.

J is TRBJ2-7 and V is TRBV7-9, with TRBD1 matching 10 bases. After removal of 5 bases from V and 9 bases from J, the junction contained 10 bases not matched to a gene. Germline V lookup: CDR1 SEHNR, CDR2 FQNEAQ (reference sequence). The CDR3 sequence is 14 residues long. DNA of the CDR3: TGTGCCAGCAGCACGGGACAGGGGTCTACGGGGCAGTACTTC. Its protein is CASSTGQGSTGQYF.

The chain couples TRBV7-2 to TRBJ2-5, with D maybe TRBD2 (6 bases). The CDR3 runs 13 residues. V was cut by 3 bases and J by 5 bases, with 10 bases left in between. The germline V gene has CDR1 SGHTA and CDR2 FQGNSA. In nucleotides, the CDR3 is TGTGCCAGCAGCTTCGGGGGATCGGAGACCCAGTACTTC. Amino acids: CASSFGGSETQYF.

The chain couples TRBV30 to TRBJ2-2, with 7 nucleotides matching TRBD1. This CDR3 has 14 amino acids. In germline, CDR1 is GTSNPN, CDR2 SVGIG (reference sequence). Germline trimming cut 4 bases from V and 2 bases from J; bases unmatched to any gene: 4. Here the CDR3 reads CAWKTGRNTGELFF. The CDR3 bases are TGTGCCTGGAAGACAGGGAGAAACACCGGGGAGCTGTTTTTT.

The V call is TRBV7-9, the J call TRBJ2-6; tentatively, D is TRBD2 (6 bases). CDR3 length: 15 amino acids. The germline V gene has CDR1 SEHNR and CDR2 FQNEAQ (reference sequence). Trimming left V 5 bases short and J 0 bases short, with 8 bases between. CDR3 DNA sequence: TGTGCCAGCAGCCGGGGAGGCTCTGGGGCCAACGTCCTGACTTTC. This codes for CASSRGGSGANVLTF.

This clone occurred a few times. The chain joins TRBV5-4 to TRBJ1-4, with TRBD1 as a possible D gene (6 bases). The CDR3 is 14 amino acids. Germline V lookup: CDR1 SGHNT, CDR2 YYREEE (reference sequence). The V gene lost 0 bases and the J gene lost 5 bases, with 8 bases spanning the gap. CDR3 region: CASSLDTGNEKLFF. For the CDR3, the DNA is TGTGCCAGCAGCTTGGATACAGGGAATGAAAAACTGTTTTTT.